This T cell receptor beta chain was captured in a study of PD-1 blockade in classical Hodgkin lymphoma. Study observations and caveats: The repertoire differences lack a defined cause, possibly disease activity or prior therapy.

Germline CDR1 reads SGHRS; CDR2 reads YFSETQ. The CDR3 is 17 amino acids. V was pared by 0 bases and J by 2 bases, with 6 bases of the junction left unmatched. Concerning this clone: Its target is not known.

Sequenced by immunoSEQ multiplex PCR; TCRdb stores in-frame clones only, minus some. The sample lists around 91,000 clones; roughly 90% were seen once. Patients all relapsed after autologous stem cell transplantation, and there was variation in brentuximab vedotin exposure. Sequenced here: peripheral blood mononuclear cells (PBMCs), sampled at baseline. J is TRBJ2-5 and V is TRBV5-1; TRBD2 matches 11 bases. This receptor was identified in a human donor with classical Hodgkin lymphoma. The CDR3 is CASSLGGTSGSQETQYF. CDR3 bases: TGCGCCAGCAGCTTGGGGGGAACTAGCGGGAGTCAAGAGACCCAGTACTTC.